This T cell receptor (beta chain) is from a study of monozygotic twins with inflammatory bowel disease (dated by TCRdb to between 2019 and 2020). For the wider study: The full study comprised some 30 monozygotic twin pairs: nine German pairs (four IBD-concordant, five IBD-discordant) and 19 IBD-discordant Danish pairs. Within discordant pairs, disease-associated traits were sought mainly by comparing IBD patients with their genetically identical healthy co-twins. Each individual had, on average, about 151 000 unique TCRalpha sequences and 181 000 unique TCRbeta sequences available for analysis.

Details on this clonotype: Its specific antigen is unknown.

What the authors observed across the whole study: The analysis was unable to tell different T cell subtypes apart. Background noise and inter-individual variability may have been introduced into the repertoires by the differing immunosuppressive treatments among patients. IBD patients shared fewer clonotypes with other individuals than healthy twins did, most markedly in patients showing signs of disease activity. No difference in repertoire similarity was observed between concordant and discordant twins, possibly owing to limited statistical power. Measured by the inverse Simpson index, TCRbeta repertoire diversity was lower in IBD patients than in their healthy co-twins. No single strong signal or clonotype linked to IBD turned up in the results, so the idea that one exists was not supported.

From each donor, a 2.5 ml peripheral blood sample was drawn into PAXgene tubes and stored at -80 degrees C. Total RNA was isolated from whole blood with the PAXgene blood miRNA kit on an automated QIAcube, without T cell sorting. Peripheral blood from monozygotic twin pairs who were concordant or discordant for inflammatory bowel disease underwent deep TCRalpha and TCRbeta repertoire profiling using unique molecular barcoding. Smoking habits were recorded for all twin pairs, and individuals were classified as current, former or never smokers. The library was obtained by 5' RACE. Preparation of each TCR library used approximately 4,000 ng of total RNA. For each sample, cDNA synthesis was carried out in eight separate reactions using SMARTScribe reverse transcriptase. During cDNA synthesis, template switching introduced unique molecular identifiers that contained a 6-nucleotide sample barcode. TCRalpha and TCRbeta cDNA was amplified in two nested PCRs of roughly 16 and 10 cycles, and bead purification was carried out after each PCR. Before amplification, the cDNA was treated with uracil DNA-glycosylase and purified using the QIAquick PCR purification kit. The second PCR added Illumina TruSeq-compatible adapters along with sample-specific barcodes. TapeStation and Qubit were used to check library quality and concentration, and about 5 ng of each library was pooled. Sequencing of the pooled libraries was done on an Illumina HiSeq2500 single-index Rapid Run using custom sequencing primers and 2 x 100 bp reads. The authors processed their data as follows. MiGEC version 1.2.6 was used for UMI-based consensus assembly, which corrected PCR and sequencing errors. MiXCR version 2.1.1 was used for V(D)J alignment, clonotype assembly and CDR3 extraction. To normalise gene usage, clonotype sharing and MAIT/NKT TCR abundance, the analysis used the top 1000, 10 000 and 20 000 clonotypes per sample. Diversity was computed as the inverse Simpson index with the vegan R package after downsampling to 27 000 UMIs. Statistical testing used paired Mann-Whitney U tests on the discordant twin pairs and applied Benjamini-Hochberg correction for multiple testing. TCRdb reprocessed the reads, so every CDR3 protein sequence counts as one entry and DNA is not shown. Here the V and J calls rest on TCRdb's processing, not on the authors' analysis. The data table for this sample lists some 170,000 distinct CDR3 sequences. The top ten clones comprise approximately 3% of the sample.

Based on the germline V gene (reference sequence), the CDR1 and CDR2 sequences are LNHDA and SQIVND. The CDR3 covers 16 residues, taking in both the cysteine and the phenylalanine. The DNA is unrecorded. Recombination linked TRBV19 to TRBJ2-1; the D call of TRBD2 rests on TCRdb alone, since no DNA is present to check it. The material sequenced was blood. This receptor was taken from a human donor with ulcerative colitis or Crohn's disease, or a healthy co-twin of an affected twin (not recorded which). CDR3 region: CASSIEHSDFYNEQFF.